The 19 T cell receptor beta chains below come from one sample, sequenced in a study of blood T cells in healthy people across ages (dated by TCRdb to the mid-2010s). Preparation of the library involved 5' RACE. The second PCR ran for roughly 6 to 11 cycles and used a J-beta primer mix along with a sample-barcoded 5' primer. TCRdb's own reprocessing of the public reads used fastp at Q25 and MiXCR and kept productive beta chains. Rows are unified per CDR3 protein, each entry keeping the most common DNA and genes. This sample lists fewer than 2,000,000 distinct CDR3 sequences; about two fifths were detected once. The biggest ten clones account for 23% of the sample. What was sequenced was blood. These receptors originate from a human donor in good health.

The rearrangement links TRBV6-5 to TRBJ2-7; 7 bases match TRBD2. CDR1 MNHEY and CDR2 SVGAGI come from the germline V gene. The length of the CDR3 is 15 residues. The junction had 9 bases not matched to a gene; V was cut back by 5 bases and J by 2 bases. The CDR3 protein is CASSSTSEVPYEQYF. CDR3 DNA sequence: TGTGCCAGCAGTAGTACTAGCGAGGTACCCTACGAGCAGTACTTC.

The CDR3 coding sequence is TGTGCCAGCAGTCCTCGAAACCGGGACAGGGGCCCCAGTGACACCTTC. It is translated as CASSPRNRDRGPSDTF. The V gene is TRBV12-3 or TRBV12-4, the J gene TRBJ1-2; 10 bases match TRBD1. This CDR3 is built from 16 residues. V dropped 5 bases and J dropped 12; count of bases not matched to a gene: 18.

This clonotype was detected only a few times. The CDR3 sequence: CASSLSGPDYGYTF. The CDR3 DNA reads TGTGCCAGCAGCTTGTCCGGGCCCGACTATGGCTACACCTTC. The rearrangement uses TRBV5-6 and TRBJ1-2, with no clear D. Germline V gives CDR1 SGHDT, CDR2 YYEEEE. Trimming pared 1 base from V and 3 bases from J, leaving 10 bases between. The CDR3 extends over 14 amino acids. The full variable domain, in which reference TRBV5-6 and TRBJ1-2 provide the parts outside the CDR3, is DAGVTQSPTHLIKTRGQQVTLRCSPKSGHDTVSWYQQALGQGPQFIFQYYEEEERQRGNFPDRFSGHQFPNYSSELNVNALLLGDSALYLCASSLSGPDYGYTFGSGTRLTVV.

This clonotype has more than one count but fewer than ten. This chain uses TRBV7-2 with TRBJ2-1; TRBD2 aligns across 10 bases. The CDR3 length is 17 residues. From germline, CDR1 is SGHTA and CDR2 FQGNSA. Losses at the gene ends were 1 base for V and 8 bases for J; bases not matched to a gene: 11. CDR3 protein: CASSLVVGSGGADEQFF. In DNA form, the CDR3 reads TGTGCCAGCAGCTTAGTTGTGGGGAGCGGGGGGGCAGATGAGCAGTTCTTC.

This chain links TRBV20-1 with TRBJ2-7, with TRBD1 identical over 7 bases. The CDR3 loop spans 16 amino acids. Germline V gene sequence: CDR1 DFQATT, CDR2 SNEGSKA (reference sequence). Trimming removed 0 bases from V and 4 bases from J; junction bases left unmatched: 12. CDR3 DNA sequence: TGCAGTGCTAGAGACCCTTCCGGGACAGTTCTGTACGAGCAGTACTTC. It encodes CSARDPSGTVLYEQYF.

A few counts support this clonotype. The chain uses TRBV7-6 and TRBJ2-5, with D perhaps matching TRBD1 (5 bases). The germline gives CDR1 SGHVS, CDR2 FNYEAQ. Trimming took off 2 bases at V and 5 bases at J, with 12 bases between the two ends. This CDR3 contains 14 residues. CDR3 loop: CASSLWPRVETQYF. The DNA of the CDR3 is TGTGCCAGCAGCTTATGGCCCAGGGTTGAGACCCAGTACTTC. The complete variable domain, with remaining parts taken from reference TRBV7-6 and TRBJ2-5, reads GAGVSQSPRYKVTKRGQDVALRCDPISGHVSLYWYRQALGQGPEFLTYFNYEAQQDKSGLPNDRFSAERPEGSISTLTIQRTEQRDSAMYRCASSLWPRVETQYFGPGTRLLVL.

The CDR3 DNA reads TGCGCCAGCAGCAGGGCCGAAGGGAATGAGCAGTTCTTC. Protein product: CASSRAEGNEQFF. The chain recombines TRBV5-1 with TRBJ2-1; no definite D call. V was cut by 4 bases and J by 7 bases, with 12 bases left in between. The CDR3 spans 13 residues. Germline V gene lookup returns CDR1 SGHRS and CDR2 YFSETQ.

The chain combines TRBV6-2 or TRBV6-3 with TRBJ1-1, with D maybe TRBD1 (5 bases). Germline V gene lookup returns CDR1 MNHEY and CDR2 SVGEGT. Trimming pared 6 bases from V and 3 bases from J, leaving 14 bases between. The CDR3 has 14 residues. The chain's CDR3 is CASRDTGSYTEAFF. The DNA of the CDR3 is TGTGCCAGCAGAGACACAGGTAGTTACACTGAAGCTTTCTTT.

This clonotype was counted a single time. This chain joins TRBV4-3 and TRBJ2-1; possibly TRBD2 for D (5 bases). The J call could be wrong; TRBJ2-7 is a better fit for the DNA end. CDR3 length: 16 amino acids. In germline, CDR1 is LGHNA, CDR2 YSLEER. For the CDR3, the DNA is TGCGCCAGCAGCCAAGAGAGGGCAGGACCAGCCTACGAGCAGTACTTC. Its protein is CASSQERAGPAYEQYF.

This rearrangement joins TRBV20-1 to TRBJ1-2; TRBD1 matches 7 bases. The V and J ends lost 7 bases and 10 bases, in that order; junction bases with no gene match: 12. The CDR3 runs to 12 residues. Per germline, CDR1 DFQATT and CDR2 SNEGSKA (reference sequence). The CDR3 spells CSGREGAQVYTF. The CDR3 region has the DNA TGCAGTGGTAGGGAGGGGGCACAGGTCTACACCTTC.

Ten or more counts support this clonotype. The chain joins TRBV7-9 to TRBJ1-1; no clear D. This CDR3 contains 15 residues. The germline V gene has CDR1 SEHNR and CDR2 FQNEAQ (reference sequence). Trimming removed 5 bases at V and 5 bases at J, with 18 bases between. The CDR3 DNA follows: TGTGCCAGCAGCCCCGGGTTACCAACAGAGACTGAAGCTTTCTTT. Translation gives CASSPGLPTETEAFF.

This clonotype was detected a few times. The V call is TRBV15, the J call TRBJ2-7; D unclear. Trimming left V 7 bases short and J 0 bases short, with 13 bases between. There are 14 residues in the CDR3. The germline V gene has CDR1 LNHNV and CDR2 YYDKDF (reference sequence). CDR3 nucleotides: TGTGCCACCACGACCGCCCTGGGCTCCTACGAGCAGTACTTC. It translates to CATTTALGSYEQYF. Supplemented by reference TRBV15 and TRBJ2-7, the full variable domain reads DAMVIQNPRYQVTQFGKPVTLSCSQTLNHNVMYWYQQKSSQAPKLLFHYYDKDFNNEADTPDNFQSRRPNTSFCFLDIRSPGLGDTAMYLCATTTALGSYEQYFGPGTRLTVT.

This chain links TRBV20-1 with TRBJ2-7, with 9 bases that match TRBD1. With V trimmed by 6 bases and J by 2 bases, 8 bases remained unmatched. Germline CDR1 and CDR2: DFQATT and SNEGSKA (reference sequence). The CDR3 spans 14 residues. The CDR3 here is CSATPGQGTYEQYF. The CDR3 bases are TGCAGTGCCACCCCCGGACAGGGGACCTACGAGCAGTACTTC.

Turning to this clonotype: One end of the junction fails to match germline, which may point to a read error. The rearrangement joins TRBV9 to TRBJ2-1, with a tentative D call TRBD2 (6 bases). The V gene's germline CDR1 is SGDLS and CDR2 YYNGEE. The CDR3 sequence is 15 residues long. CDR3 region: CAISVVAGSYNEQFF. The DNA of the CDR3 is TGTGCCATCAGCGTAGTCGCGGGGTCCTACAATGAGCAGTTCTTC.

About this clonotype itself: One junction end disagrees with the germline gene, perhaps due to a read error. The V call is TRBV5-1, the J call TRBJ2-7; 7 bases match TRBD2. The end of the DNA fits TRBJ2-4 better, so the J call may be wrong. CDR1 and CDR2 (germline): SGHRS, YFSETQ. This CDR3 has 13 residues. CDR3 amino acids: CTSSLGGTNIQYF. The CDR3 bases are TGCACCAGCAGCTTGGGGGGGACAAACATTCAGTACTTC.

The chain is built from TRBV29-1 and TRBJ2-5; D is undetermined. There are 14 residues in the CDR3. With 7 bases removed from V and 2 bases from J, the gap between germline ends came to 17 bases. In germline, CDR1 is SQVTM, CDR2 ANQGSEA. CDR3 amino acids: CSAVGSGTQETQYF. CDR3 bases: TGCAGCGCTGTAGGTTCAGGAACTCAAGAGACCCAGTACTTC.

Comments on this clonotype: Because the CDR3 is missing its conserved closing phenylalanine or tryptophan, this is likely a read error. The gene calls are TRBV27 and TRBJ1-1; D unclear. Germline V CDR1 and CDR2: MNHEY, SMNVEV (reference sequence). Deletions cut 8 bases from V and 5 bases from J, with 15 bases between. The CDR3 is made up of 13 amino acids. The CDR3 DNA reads TGTGCCAGCGCAAGGAGCGAGACTACTGAAGCTTTCTGT. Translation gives CASARSETTEAFC.

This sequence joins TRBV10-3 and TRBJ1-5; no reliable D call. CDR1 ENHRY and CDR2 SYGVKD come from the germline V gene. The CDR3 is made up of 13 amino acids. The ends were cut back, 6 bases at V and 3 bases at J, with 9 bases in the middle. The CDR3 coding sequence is TGTGCCATCAGCTCCGGTCTCAATCAGCCCCAGCATTTT. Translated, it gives CAISSGLNQPQHF.

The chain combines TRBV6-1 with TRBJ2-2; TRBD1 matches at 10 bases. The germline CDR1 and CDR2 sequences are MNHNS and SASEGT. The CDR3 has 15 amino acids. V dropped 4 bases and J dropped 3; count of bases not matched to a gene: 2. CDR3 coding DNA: TGTGCCAGCAGTGGCGACAGGGGGCACACCGGGGAGCTGTTTTTT. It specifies CASSGDRGHTGELFF.